This T cell receptor (beta chain) was sequenced in a study of Ad26.COV2.S vaccination and SARS-CoV-2 variants. The assay was immunoSEQ multiplex PCR, and TCRdb's table has in-frame clones only and misses some. The sample records 100,000 or so clones, 80% being singletons. This clone was observed a few times. Its specificity is not known. General study results and limits: Substantial response breadth was reportedly seen for spike-specific CD8+ and CD4+ T cells after vaccination. Individuals receiving vaccine had higher spike-specific TCR breadth than placebo recipients did.

This TCR was sampled from a human donor who had recovered from COVID-19. The sequencing here drew on peripheral blood, taken after recovery from COVID-19.

The CDR3 nucleotides read TGCGCCAGCAGCCATGGGGTTTCCTACGAGCAGTACTTC. The encoded protein is CASSHGVSYEQYF. This chain uses TRBV4-1 with TRBJ2-7; D gene ambiguous. The CDR3 is 13 amino acids. V lost 3 bases to trimming and J lost 1 base, with 7 bases between them. The germline V gene encodes CDR1 MGHRA and CDR2 YSYEKL.